The rows below give T cell receptor beta chains drawn from one sample of a study of T cell responses to AZD1222 COVID-19 vaccine. Some clones are missing from TCRdb's copy, which holds only in-frame ones; the method was immunoSEQ multiplex PCR. The sample gives over 60,000 clones, under 90% of which show up once; over 13% is in the top ten. The source material was peripheral blood, sampled 28 days after the second AZD1222 dose. The origin of the receptors is an adult who received the AZD1222 COVID-19 vaccine. Each CDR3 is given with its conserved first and last residue. Fields, in order: CDR3 DNA, CDR3 protein, clone size, V gene, J gene, D gene. A D gene is named only where the DNA matches it firmly. Only part of the rows carry a size: once, few, many, or a class if the clone is expanded.

DNA: TGTGCCAGCAGTCGAGGATCTTTCTCTGGAAACACCATATATTTT; CDR3: CASSRGSFSGNTIYF; size: NA; V: TRBV6-5; J: TRBJ1-3; D: NA
DNA: TGTGCCAGCAGCCAAGTCGTCCCGGGACAGGGGGCTATGAACACTGAAGCTTTCTTT; CDR3: CASSQVVPGQGAMNTEAFF; size: NA; V: TRBV3-1/TRBV3-2; J: TRBJ1-1; D: TRBD1
DNA: TGTGCCAGCAGCCCCGACAGGACTTCCTACGAGCAGTACTTC; CDR3: CASSPDRTSYEQYF; size: NA; V: TRBV7-2; J: TRBJ2-7; D: NA
DNA: TGCGCCAGCAGCTTGGCCTATGGAGCGAACACCGGGGAGCTGTTTTTT; CDR3: CASSLAYGANTGELFF; size: few; V: TRBV5-1; J: TRBJ2-2; D: NA
DNA: TGTGCCAGCAGAGGGTTCCAAGAGACCCAGTACTTC; CDR3: CASRGFQETQYF; size: NA; V: TRBV7-9; J: TRBJ2-5; D: NA
DNA: TGCGCCAGCAGCCAGGGACAGGGGGATCAGCCCCAGCATTTT; CDR3: CASSQGQGDQPQHF; size: NA; V: TRBV5-1; J: TRBJ1-5; D: TRBD1
DNA: TGTGCCAGCAGCTTAGGGGCCAGGGTTGGAAACACCATATATTTT; CDR3: CASSLGARVGNTIYF; size: NA; V: TRBV7-2; J: TRBJ1-3; D: NA
DNA: TGCGCCAGCAGTGATTACCGGGTTGGTGCCTACACCTTC; CDR3: CASSDYRVGAYTF; size: NA; V: TRBV10-1; J: TRBJ1-2; D: NA
DNA: TGTGCCAGCAGCCACCGGACTAGCTCTGATACGCAGTATTTT; CDR3: CASSHRTSSDTQYF; size: NA; V: TRBV3-1/TRBV3-2; J: TRBJ2-3; D: TRBD2
DNA: TGCGCCAGCAGCTTGGACGAGGGTATGGGCACCGGGGAGCTGTTTTTT; CDR3: CASSLDEGMGTGELFF; size: NA; V: TRBV5-1; J: TRBJ2-2; D: NA
DNA: TGTGCCAGCAGCTATCTGGACAGTTTGGGGCCCGGGGAGCTGTTTTTT; CDR3: CASSYLDSLGPGELFF; size: NA; V: TRBV5-4; J: TRBJ2-2; D: NA
DNA: TGTGCCAGCAGCCAAGATGGGACTAGCGGGGCGCAGTATTTT; CDR3: CASSQDGTSGAQYF; size: NA; V: TRBV3-1/TRBV3-2; J: TRBJ2-3; D: TRBD2
DNA: TGTGCCAGTAGTATAGGGTCGCGGGGGGCCTACGAGCAGTACTTC; CDR3: CASSIGSRGAYEQYF; size: few; V: TRBV19; J: TRBJ2-7; D: TRBD2
DNA: TGTGCCAGCAGCCACTACAATGAGCAGTTCTTC; CDR3: CASSHYNEQFF; size: large; V: TRBV11-2; J: TRBJ2-1; D: NA
DNA: TGTGCCAGCAGCTTGGGGGCCGGGCGGTATCGAAAACTGTTTTTT; CDR3: CASSLGAGRYRKLFF; size: NA; V: TRBV27; J: TRBJ1-4; D: NA
DNA: TGTGCCAGCAGCTTAGATTGGACTAACTATGGCTACACCTTC; CDR3: CASSLDWTNYGYTF; size: few; V: TRBV11-2; J: TRBJ1-2; D: NA
DNA: TGCGCCAGCAGCTCCGGTGGGGGCTCCTATAATTCACCCCTCCACTTT; CDR3: CASSSGGGSYNSPLHF; size: once; V: TRBV5-1; J: TRBJ1-6; D: NA
DNA: TGTGCCAGCAGTTTAGATCGGCGAGGGACTAGAGGTGCAGATACGCAGTATTTT; CDR3: CASSLDRRGTRGADTQYF; size: NA; V: TRBV27; J: TRBJ2-3; D: TRBD2
DNA: TGTGCCAGCAGTGTCGAGGGTAGGGATCAGCCCCAGCATTTT; CDR3: CASSVEGRDQPQHF; size: NA; V: TRBV2; J: TRBJ1-5; D: NA
DNA: TGTGCCAGCAGCCCAATCTTGCTAGGCGCCTACGAGCAGTACTTC; CDR3: CASSPILLGAYEQYF; size: NA; V: TRBV11-1; J: TRBJ2-7; D: NA
DNA: TGTGCCAGCAGCTTAGCTTGGCTTTCCTCTGGAAACACCATATATTTT; CDR3: CASSLAWLSSGNTIYF; size: NA; V: TRBV7-2; J: TRBJ1-3; D: NA
DNA: TGTGCCAGCAGCTCACAGGGCTATGGCTACACCTTC; CDR3: CASSSQGYGYTF; size: NA; V: TRBV5-6; J: TRBJ1-2; D: NA
DNA: TGTGCCAGCTCAAGTCTAGGGACAGACCACACAGATACGCAGTATTTT; CDR3: CASSSLGTDHTDTQYF; size: NA; V: TRBV18; J: TRBJ2-3; D: TRBD1
DNA: TGCGCCAGCAGCTCGGGACAGAAGAGCTCCTACGAGCAGTACTTC; CDR3: CASSSGQKSSYEQYF; size: NA; V: TRBV5-1; J: TRBJ2-7; D: TRBD1
DNA: TGTGCCAGCAGCAACTGGGGCAGGGGAAGCTCCTACGAGCAGTACTTC; CDR3: CASSNWGRGSSYEQYF; size: once; V: TRBV6-2/TRBV6-3; J: TRBJ2-7; D: NA
DNA: TGTGCCAGCAGCTTAGACCCGGTGAACTCTGGAAACACCATATATTTT; CDR3: CASSLDPVNSGNTIYF; size: once; V: TRBV7-8; J: TRBJ1-3; D: NA
DNA: TGCGCCAGCAGTGAACAGGGGAACGAGCAGTACTTC; CDR3: CASSEQGNEQYF; size: NA; V: TRBV10-2; J: TRBJ2-7; D: TRBD1
DNA: TGTGCCAGCAGTTCGTGGCAATTCGGCTACACCTTC; CDR3: CASSSWQFGYTF; size: once; V: TRBV6-5; J: TRBJ1-2; D: NA
DNA: TGCAGCGCCGTGACAGGGGCCAACGTCCTGACTTTC; CDR3: CSAVTGANVLTF; size: few; V: TRBV29-1; J: TRBJ2-6; D: NA
DNA: TGCGCCAGCAGCCAAGATGTTTGGCGGGGACCAAACAATGAGCAGTTCTTC; CDR3: CASSQDVWRGPNNEQFF; size: NA; V: TRBV4-3; J: TRBJ2-1; D: NA
DNA: TGTGCCAGCAGCGTAGGTGGAAGGAGGGGGTCGGACACTGAAGCTTTCTTT; CDR3: CASSVGGRRGSDTEAFF; size: NA; V: TRBV9; J: TRBJ1-1; D: NA
DNA: TGTGCCAGCAGTGTTTCGCGGGGAGACAATGAGCAGTTCTTC; CDR3: CASSVSRGDNEQFF; size: once; V: TRBV2; J: TRBJ2-1; D: NA
DNA: TGTGCCAGCAGCCCGGAAGTTGGGGGTTCACCCCTCCACTTT; CDR3: CASSPEVGGSPLHF; size: NA; V: TRBV5-6; J: TRBJ1-6; D: NA
DNA: TGCGCCACCAGAGAGGCTTCCGCCGCTCCAGAGCAGTACTTC; CDR3: CATREASAAPEQYF; size: NA; V: TRBV5-1; J: TRBJ2-7; D: NA
DNA: TGTGCCAGCAGTGGACAGAACTATGGCTACACCTTC; CDR3: CASSGQNYGYTF; size: NA; V: TRBV12-3/TRBV12-4; J: TRBJ1-2; D: NA
DNA: TGTGCCAGCAGTGACGGGGGGGCCACAGATACGCAGTATTTT; CDR3: CASSDGGATDTQYF; size: few; V: TRBV6-4; J: TRBJ2-3; D: NA
DNA: TGTGCCAGCAGCCTGCAGGGACTAGCTCACTACGAGCAGTACTTC; CDR3: CASSLQGLAHYEQYF; size: NA; V: TRBV13; J: TRBJ2-7; D: TRBD2
DNA: TGCGCCAGCAGTGAGTCCCTAGTCGTAGATACGCAGTATTTT; CDR3: CASSESLVVDTQYF; size: NA; V: TRBV10-2; J: TRBJ2-3; D: NA
DNA: TGTGCCAGCAGAGGACTAGTAAATGAGCAGTTCTTC; CDR3: CASRGLVNEQFF; size: NA; V: TRBV6-5; J: TRBJ2-1; D: TRBD2
DNA: TGTGCCAGCCTAAAAACCCCGACTAGCGGGGGGATCACGACCACAGATACGCAGTATTTT; CDR3: CASLKTPTSGGITTTDTQYF; size: few; V: TRBV19; J: TRBJ2-3; D: TRBD2
DNA: TGTGCCAGCATTATGGGGTTCTCCACTGAAGCTTTCTTT; CDR3: CASIMGFSTEAFF; size: NA; V: TRBV6-5; J: TRBJ1-1; D: NA
DNA: TGCGCCAGCAGCTCGGGACAGTCTAACTATGGCTACACCTTC; CDR3: CASSSGQSNYGYTF; size: once; V: TRBV5-1; J: TRBJ1-2; D: TRBD1
DNA: TGTGCTAGCAGCTTAGCGGGACACATGAACACTGAAGCTTTCTTT; CDR3: CASSLAGHMNTEAFF; size: NA; V: TRBV7-7; J: TRBJ1-1; D: NA
DNA: TGTGCAATAGGTGAGGTCGCCTACGAGCAGTACTTC; CDR3: CAIGEVAYEQYF; size: NA; V: TRBV12-2; J: TRBJ2-7; D: NA
DNA: TGCGCCAGCAGCCAAGACTCCTACGAGCAGTACTTC; CDR3: CASSQDSYEQYF; size: NA; V: TRBV4-1; J: TRBJ2-7; D: NA
DNA: TGTGCCAGCAGCAAAGACAGGGTTGGCGGGGAGCTGTTTTTT; CDR3: CASSKDRVGGELFF; size: NA; V: TRBV7-9; J: TRBJ2-2; D: TRBD1
DNA: TGCGCCAGCAGCTTGGACAGGAGCTCCTACAATGAGCAGTTCTTC; CDR3: CASSLDRSSYNEQFF; size: NA; V: TRBV5-1; J: TRBJ2-1; D: NA